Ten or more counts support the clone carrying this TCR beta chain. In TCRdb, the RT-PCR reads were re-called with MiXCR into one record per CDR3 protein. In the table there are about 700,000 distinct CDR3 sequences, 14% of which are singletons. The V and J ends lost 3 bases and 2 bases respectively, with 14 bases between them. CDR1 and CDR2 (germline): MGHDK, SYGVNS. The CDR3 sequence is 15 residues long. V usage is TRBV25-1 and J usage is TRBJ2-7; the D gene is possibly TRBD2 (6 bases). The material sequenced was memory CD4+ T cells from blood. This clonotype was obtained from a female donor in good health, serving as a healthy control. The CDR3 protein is CASSDPVSGPYEQYF. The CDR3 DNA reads TGTGCCAGCAGTGACCCCGTTAGCGGTCCCTACGAGCAGTACTTC.